These T cell receptor beta chains were read from a single sample in a study of blood T cell repertoires in COVID-19. Only in-frame clones appear in the TCRdb table, and some are missing; sequencing was by immunoSEQ multiplex PCR. The repertoire consists of roughly 120,000 clones, with about four fifths occurring once and the leading ten covering 3% to 4.5%. The sample was peripheral blood. Every receptor here comes from a woman older than 75 with acute or convalescent COVID-19. Each CDR3 is given with its conserved first and last residue. D genes are given only for firm matches. Where a row states a size, it is once, few, many or the class of an expanded clone; other rows omit it.

once	TRBJ1-2	TRBV7-2	TRBD1	CASSPMTGSVGYTF	TGTGCCAGCAGCCCCATGACAGGGAGTGTTGGCTACACCTTC
few	TRBJ1-2	TRBV4-3	TRBD1	CASSQDYRTGGRYYGYTF	TGCGCCAGCAGCCAAGATTACCGAACAGGGGGCAGATACTATGGCTACACCTTC
NA	TRBJ1-5	TRBV28	TRBD1	CASTYPGTAFSNQPQHF	TGTGCCAGCACTTATCCCGGGACAGCTTTTAGCAATCAGCCCCAGCATTTT
NA	TRBJ2-1	TRBV29-1	TRBD1	CSVVEPKQGDEQFF	TGCAGCGTTGTCGAGCCAAAACAGGGGGATGAGCAGTTCTTC
NA	TRBJ1-1	TRBV18	NA	CASSPPTGGPGANTEAFF	TGTGCCAGCTCACCACCGACGGGAGGGCCCGGTGCGAACACTGAAGCTTTCTTT
NA	TRBJ2-2	TRBV12-3/TRBV12-4	NA	CASSLLSTGELFF	TGTGCCAGCAGTTTATTGTCAACCGGGGAGCTGTTTTTT
NA	TRBJ2-7	TRBV7-3	TRBD1	CASSLTPPGQGGEQYF	TGTGCCAGCAGCTTAACCCCCCCGGGACAGGGGGGCGAGCAGTACTTC
NA	TRBJ1-2	TRBV4-2	TRBD1	CASSPVEGQGASNYGYTF	TGTGCCAGCAGCCCAGTGGAGGGACAGGGGGCCTCTAACTATGGCTACACCTTC
NA	TRBJ1-4	TRBV15	NA	CATSRDRGSTNEKLFF	TGTGCCACCAGCAGAGATCGGGGGTCAACTAATGAAAAACTGTTTTTT
NA	TRBJ1-6	TRBV19	TRBD1	CASRGTGTGTSPLHF	TGTGCCAGTAGGGGGACGGGGACAGGGACTTCACCCCTCCACTTT
NA	TRBJ2-2	TRBV7-3	TRBD1	CASSPQGVENTGELFF	TGTGCCAGCAGCCCCCAGGGGGTTGAGAACACCGGGGAGCTGTTTTTT
NA	TRBJ1-5	TRBV7-9	TRBD1	CASSYGQGFDWPQHF	TGTGCCAGCAGCTACGGACAGGGGTTTGATTGGCCCCAGCATTTT
few	TRBJ1-2	TRBV5-1	TRBD1	CASSFRTGSPQANYGYTF	TGCGCCAGCAGCTTTAGGACAGGGAGCCCCCAAGCTAACTATGGCTACACCTTC
NA	TRBJ2-5	TRBV7-2	NA	CASSRALAEQAQYF	TGTGCCAGCAGCAGAGCTTTAGCGGAACAGGCCCAGTACTTC